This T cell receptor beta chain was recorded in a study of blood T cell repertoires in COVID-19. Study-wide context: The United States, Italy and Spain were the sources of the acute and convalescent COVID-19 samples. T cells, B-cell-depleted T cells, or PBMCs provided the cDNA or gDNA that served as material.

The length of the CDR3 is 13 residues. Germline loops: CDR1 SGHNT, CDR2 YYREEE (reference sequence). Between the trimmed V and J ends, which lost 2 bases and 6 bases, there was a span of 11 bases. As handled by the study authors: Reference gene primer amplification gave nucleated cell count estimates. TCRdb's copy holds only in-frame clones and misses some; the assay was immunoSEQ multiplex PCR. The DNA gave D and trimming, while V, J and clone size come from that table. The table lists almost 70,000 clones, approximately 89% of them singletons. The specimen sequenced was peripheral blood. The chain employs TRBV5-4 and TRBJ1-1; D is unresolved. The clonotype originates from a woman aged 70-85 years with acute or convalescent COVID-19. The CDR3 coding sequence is TGTGCCAGCAGCTTTATGAGTCCCCCTGAAGCTTTCTTT. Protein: CASSFMSPPEAFF.